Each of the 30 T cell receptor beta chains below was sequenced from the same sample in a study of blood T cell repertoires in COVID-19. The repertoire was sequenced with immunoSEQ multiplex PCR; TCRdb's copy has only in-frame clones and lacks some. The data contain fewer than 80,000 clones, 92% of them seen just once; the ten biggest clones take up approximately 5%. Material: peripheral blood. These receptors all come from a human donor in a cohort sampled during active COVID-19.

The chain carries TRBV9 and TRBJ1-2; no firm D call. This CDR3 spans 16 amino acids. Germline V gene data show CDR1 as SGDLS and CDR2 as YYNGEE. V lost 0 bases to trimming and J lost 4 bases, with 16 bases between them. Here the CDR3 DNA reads TGTGCCAGCAGCGTAGGTTGGGAGGGCCTTTCCTATGGCTACACCTTC. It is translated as CASSVGWEGLSYGYTF.

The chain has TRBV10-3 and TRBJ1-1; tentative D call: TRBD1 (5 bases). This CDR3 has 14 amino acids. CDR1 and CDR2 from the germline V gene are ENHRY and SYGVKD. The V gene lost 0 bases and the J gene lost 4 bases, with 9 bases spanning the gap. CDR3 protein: CAISESQGRTEAFF. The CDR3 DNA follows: TGTGCCATCAGTGAGTCGCAGGGCCGCACTGAAGCTTTCTTT.

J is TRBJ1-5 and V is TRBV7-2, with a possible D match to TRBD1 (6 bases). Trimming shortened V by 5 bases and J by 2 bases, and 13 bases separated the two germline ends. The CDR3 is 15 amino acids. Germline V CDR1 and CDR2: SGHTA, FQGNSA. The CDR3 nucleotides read TGTGCCAGCAGCCTCAGACAGGAGGGCAATCAGCCCCAGCATTTT. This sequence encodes CASSLRQEGNQPQHF.

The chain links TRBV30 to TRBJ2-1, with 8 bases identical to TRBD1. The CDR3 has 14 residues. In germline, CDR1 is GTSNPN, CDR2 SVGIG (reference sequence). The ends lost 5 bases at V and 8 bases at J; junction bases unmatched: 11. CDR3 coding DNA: TGTGCCTGGGAGACAGGGGCGGGTAGCGATGAGCAGTTCTTC. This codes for CAWETGAGSDEQFF.

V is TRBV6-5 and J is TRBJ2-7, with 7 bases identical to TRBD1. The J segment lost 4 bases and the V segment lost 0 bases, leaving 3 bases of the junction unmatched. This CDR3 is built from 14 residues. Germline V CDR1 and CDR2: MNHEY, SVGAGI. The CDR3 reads CASSYSRTGYEQYF. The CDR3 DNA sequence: TGTGCCAGCAGTTACTCGCGGACAGGATACGAGCAGTACTTC.

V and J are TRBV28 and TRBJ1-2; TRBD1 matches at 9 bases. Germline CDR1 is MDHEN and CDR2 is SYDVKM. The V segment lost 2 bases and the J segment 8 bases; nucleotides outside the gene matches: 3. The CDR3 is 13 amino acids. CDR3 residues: CASSLTGGDGYTF. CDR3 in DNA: TGTGCCAGCAGTTTAACAGGGGGCGACGGCTACACCTTC.

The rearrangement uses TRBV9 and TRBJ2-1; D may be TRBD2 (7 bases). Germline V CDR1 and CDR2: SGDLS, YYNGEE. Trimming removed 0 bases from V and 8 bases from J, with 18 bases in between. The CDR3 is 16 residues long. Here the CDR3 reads CASSVAGRGADDEQFF. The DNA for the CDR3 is TGTGCCAGCAGCGTAGCGGGGAGGGGGGCGGACGATGAGCAGTTCTTC.

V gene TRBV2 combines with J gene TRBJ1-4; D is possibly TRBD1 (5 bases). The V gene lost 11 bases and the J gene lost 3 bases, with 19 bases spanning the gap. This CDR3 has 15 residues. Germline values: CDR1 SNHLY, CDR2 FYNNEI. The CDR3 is CASREGRTANEKLFF. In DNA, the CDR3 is TGTGCCTCCCGGGAGGGGCGCACGGCTAATGAAAAACTGTTTTTT.

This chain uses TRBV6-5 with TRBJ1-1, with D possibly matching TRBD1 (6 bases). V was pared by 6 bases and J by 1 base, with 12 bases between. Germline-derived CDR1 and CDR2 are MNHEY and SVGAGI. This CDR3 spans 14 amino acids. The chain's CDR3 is CASRRQATNTEAFF. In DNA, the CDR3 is TGTGCCAGCAGAAGACAGGCCACGAACACTGAAGCTTTCTTT.

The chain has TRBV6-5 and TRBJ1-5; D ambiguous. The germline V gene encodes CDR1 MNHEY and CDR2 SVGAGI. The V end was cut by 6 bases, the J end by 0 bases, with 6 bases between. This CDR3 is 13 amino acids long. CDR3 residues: CASREYSNQPQHF. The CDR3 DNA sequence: TGTGCCAGCAGGGAGTATAGCAATCAGCCCCAGCATTTT.

CDR3 nucleotides: TGTGCCAGCAGTGAAGTCGACTCCAGGGATGAGCAGTTCTTC. It is translated as CASSEVDSRDEQFF. This chain links TRBV25-1 with TRBJ2-1, with a tentative D call TRBD1 (5 bases). V shed 2 bases and J shed 8 bases, with 13 bases lying between them. Germline lookup yields CDR1 MGHDK and CDR2 SYGVNS. The CDR3 is made up of 14 amino acids.

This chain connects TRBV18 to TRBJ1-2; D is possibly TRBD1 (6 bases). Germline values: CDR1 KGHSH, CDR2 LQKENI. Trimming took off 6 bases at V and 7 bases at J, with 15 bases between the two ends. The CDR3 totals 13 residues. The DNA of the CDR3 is TGTGCCAGCTCTCACAGGGAAGTGGGTGGCTACACCTTC. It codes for CASSHREVGGYTF.

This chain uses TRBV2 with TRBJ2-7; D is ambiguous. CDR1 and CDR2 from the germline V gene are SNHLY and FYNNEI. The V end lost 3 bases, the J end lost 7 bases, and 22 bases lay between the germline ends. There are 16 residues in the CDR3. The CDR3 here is CASSDGLAGSQREQYF. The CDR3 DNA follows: TGTGCCAGCAGTGATGGGCTGGCAGGAAGTCAACGGGAGCAGTACTTC.

This chain's CDR3 is CASSFQGRPNQETQYF. DNA for the CDR3: TGTGCCAGCAGTTTCCAGGGCAGACCCAACCAAGAGACCCAGTACTTC. V is TRBV28 and J is TRBJ2-5; D possibly corresponds to TRBD1 (5 bases). Germline V gene data show CDR1 as MDHEN and CDR2 as SYDVKM. CDR3 length: 16 amino acids. V was cut by 3 bases and J by 0 bases, with 14 bases left in between. The full variable domain, with the rest looked up from reference TRBV28 and TRBJ2-5, is DVKVTQSSRYLVKRTGEKVFLECVQDMDHENMFWYRQDPGLGLRLIYFSYDVKMKEKGDIPEGYSVSREKKERFSLILESASTNQTSMYLCASSFQGRPNQETQYFGPGTRLLVL.

CDR3 bases: TGTGCCAGCTTGCGGGGGGCTAATTCACCCCTCCACTTT. As protein: CASLRGANSPLHF. The chain carries TRBV6-5 and TRBJ1-6; tentative D call: TRBD1 (6 bases). This CDR3 has 13 amino acids. Trimming took off 8 bases at V and 6 bases at J, with 11 bases between the two ends. CDR1 and CDR2 (germline): MNHEY, SVGAGI.

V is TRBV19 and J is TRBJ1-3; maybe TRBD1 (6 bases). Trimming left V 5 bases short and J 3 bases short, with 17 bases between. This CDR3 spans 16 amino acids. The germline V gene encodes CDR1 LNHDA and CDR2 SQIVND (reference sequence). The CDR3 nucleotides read TGTGCCAGTAGTGTACAGGGACCTCCGCGTGGAAACACCATATATTTT. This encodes CASSVQGPPRGNTIYF.

CDR3 sequence reads: CASSDGTSRDEQYF. In DNA, the CDR3 is TGTGCCAGCAGCGACGGGACTAGCCGAGACGAGCAGTACTTC. The chain is built from TRBV5-4 and TRBJ2-7; 9 nucleotides line up with TRBD2. Germline loops: CDR1 SGHNT, CDR2 YYREEE (reference sequence). Unmatched junction bases numbered 7, after V lost 4 bases and J lost 5 bases. The CDR3 totals 14 residues. Looking up the rest from reference TRBV5-4 and TRBJ2-7 gives the full variable domain: ETGVTQSPTHLIKTRGQQVTLRCSSQSGHNTVSWYQQALGQGPQFIFQYYREEENGRGNFPPRFSGLQFPNYSSELNVNALELDDSALYLCASSDGTSRDEQYFGPGTRLTVT.

The CDR3 loop reads CASSPDSNTEAFF. CDR3 DNA sequence: TGTGCCAGCAGCCCTGACAGCAACACTGAAGCTTTCTTT. V gene TRBV12-3 or TRBV12-4 combines with J gene TRBJ1-1; tentatively, D is TRBD1 (5 bases). This CDR3 is 13 amino acids long. V was clipped by 6 bases and J by 2 bases, with 10 bases between them.

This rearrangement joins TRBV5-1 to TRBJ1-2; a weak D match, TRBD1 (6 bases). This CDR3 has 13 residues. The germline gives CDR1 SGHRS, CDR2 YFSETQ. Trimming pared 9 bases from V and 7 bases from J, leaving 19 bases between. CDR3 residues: CATAEGGRGGYTF. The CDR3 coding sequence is TGCGCCACTGCGGAGGGGGGGCGCGGTGGCTACACCTTC.

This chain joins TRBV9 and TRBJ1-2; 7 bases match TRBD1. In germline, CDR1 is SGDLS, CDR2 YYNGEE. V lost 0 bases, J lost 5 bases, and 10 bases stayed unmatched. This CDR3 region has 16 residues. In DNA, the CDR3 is TGTGCCAGCAGCGTAGACGCAGGGGGTGGTGGGTATGGCTACACCTTC. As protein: CASSVDAGGGGYGYTF.

CDR3 loop: CSVPGGAHEKLFF. The DNA of the CDR3 is TGCAGCGTTCCGGGGGGGGCGCATGAAAAACTGTTTTTT. The genes are TRBV29-1 and TRBJ1-4; possible D gene TRBD1, 6 bases. CDR3 size: 13 residues. Germline V gene data show CDR1 as SQVTM and CDR2 as ANQGSEA. V dropped 5 bases and J dropped 6 bases, with 13 bases sitting between them.

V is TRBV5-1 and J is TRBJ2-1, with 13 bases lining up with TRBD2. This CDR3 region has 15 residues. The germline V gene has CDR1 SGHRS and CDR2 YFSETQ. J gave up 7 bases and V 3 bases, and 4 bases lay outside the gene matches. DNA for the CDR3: TGCGCCAGCAGCTCACTAGCGGGAGGGCCGAATGAGCAGTTCTTC. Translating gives CASSSLAGGPNEQFF.

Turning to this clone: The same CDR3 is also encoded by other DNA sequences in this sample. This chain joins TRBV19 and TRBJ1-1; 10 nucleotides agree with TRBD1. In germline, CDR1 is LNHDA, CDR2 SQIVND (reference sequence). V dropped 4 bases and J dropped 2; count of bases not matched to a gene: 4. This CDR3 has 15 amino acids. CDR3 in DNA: TGTGCCAGTAGTAGGACAGGGGGAGGCAACACTGAAGCTTTCTTT. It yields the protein CASSRTGGGNTEAFF. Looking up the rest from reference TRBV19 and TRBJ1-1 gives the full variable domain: DGGITQSPKYLFRKEGQNVTLSCEQNLNHDAMYWYRQDPGQGLRLIYYSQIVNDFQKGDIAEGYSVSREKKESFPLTVTSAQKNPTAFYLCASSRTGGGNTEAFFGQGTRLTVV.

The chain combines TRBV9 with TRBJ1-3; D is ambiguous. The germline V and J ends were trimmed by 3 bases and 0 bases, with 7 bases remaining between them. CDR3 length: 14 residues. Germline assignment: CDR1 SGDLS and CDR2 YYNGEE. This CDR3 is CASSARLSGNTIYF. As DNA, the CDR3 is TGTGCCAGCAGCGCCCGACTCTCTGGAAACACCATATATTTT.

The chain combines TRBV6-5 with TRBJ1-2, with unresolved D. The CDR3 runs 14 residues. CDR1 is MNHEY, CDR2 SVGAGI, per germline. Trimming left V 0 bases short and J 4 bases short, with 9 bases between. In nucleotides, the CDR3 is TGTGCCAGCAGTTACTCGGCCAGGCCCTATGGCTACACCTTC. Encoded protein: CASSYSARPYGYTF.

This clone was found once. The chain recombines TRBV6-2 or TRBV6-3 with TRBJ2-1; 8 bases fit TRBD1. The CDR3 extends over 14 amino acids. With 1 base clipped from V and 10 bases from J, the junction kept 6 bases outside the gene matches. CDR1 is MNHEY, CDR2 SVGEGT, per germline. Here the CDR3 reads CASSYWTGFGEQFF. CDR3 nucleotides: TGTGCCAGCAGTTACTGGACAGGGTTCGGGGAGCAGTTCTTC.

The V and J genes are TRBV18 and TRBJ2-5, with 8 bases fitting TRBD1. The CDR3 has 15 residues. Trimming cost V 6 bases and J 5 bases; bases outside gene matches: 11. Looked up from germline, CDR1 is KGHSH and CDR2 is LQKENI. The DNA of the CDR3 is TGTGCCAGCTCCCCCGGGACAGGTGGTCGGGAGACCCAGTACTTC. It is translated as CASSPGTGGRETQYF. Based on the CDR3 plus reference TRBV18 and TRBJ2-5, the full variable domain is NAGVMQNPRHLVRRRGQEARLRCSPMKGHSHVYWYRQLPEEGLKFMVYLQKENIIDESGMPKERFSAEFPKEGPSILRIQQVVRGDSAAYFCASSPGTGGRETQYFGPGTRLLVL.

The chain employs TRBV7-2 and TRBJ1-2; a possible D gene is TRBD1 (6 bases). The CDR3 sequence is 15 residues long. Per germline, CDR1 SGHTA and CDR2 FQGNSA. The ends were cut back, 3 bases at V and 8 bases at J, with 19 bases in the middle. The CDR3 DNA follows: TGTGCCAGCAGCTTTGCCTGGCAGGGGAAGGAAGGCTACACCTTC. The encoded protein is CASSFAWQGKEGYTF.

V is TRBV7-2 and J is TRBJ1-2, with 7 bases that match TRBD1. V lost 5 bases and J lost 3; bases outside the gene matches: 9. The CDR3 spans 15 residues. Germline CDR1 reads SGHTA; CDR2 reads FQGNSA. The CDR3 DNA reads TGTGCCAGCAGCCAAAGACAGGGCGGAGACTATGGCTACACCTTC. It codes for CASSQRQGGDYGYTF.

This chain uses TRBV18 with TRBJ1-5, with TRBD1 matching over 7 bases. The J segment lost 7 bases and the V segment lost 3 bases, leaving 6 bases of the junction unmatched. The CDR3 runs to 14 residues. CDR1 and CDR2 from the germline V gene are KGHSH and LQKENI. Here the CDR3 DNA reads TGTGCCAGCTCACCGGGCAGGGGGTTCCAGCCCCAGCATTTT. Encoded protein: CASSPGRGFQPQHF.